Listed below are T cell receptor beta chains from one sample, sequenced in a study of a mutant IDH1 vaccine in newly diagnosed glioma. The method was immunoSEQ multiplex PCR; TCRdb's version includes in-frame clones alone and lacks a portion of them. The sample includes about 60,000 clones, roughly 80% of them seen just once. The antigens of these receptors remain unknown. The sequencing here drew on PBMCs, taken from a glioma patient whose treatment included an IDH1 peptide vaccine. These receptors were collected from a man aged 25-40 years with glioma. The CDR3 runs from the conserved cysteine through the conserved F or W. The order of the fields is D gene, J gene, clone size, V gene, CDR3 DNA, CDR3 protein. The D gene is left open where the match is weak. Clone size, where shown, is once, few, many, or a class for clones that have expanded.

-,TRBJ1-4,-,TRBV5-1,TGCGCCAGCAGCTTGGCACCAAATAATGAAAAACTGTTTTTT,CASSLAPNNEKLFF
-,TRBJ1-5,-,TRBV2,TGTGCCAGCAACTCACAGGGAAAGGGTCAGCCCCAGCATTTT,CASNSQGKGQPQHF
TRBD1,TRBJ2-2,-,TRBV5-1,TGCGCCAGCAGCCATCCTCTTAGGGGACAGGGCAATGTCGGCACCGGGGAGCTGTTTTTT,CASSHPLRGQGNVGTGELFF
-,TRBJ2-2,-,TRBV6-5,TGTGCCGCTAAAGGGCAGAATACCGGGGAGCTGTTTTTT,CAAKGQNTGELFF
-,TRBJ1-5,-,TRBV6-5,TGTGCCAGCAGGTACCGTGGGCGGAATCAGCCCCAGCATTTT,CASRYRGRNQPQHF
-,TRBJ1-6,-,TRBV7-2,TGTGCCAGTACAAACTCCTATAATTCACCCCTCCACTTT,CASTNSYNSPLHF
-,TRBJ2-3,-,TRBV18,TGTGCCAGCTCACCGCTTCAGACGGGGACCCCAGATACGCAGTATTTT,CASSPLQTGTPDTQYF
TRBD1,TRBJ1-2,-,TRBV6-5,TGTGCCAGCAGTTACGCGGGACAGGTCTTCTATGGCTACACCTTC,CASSYAGQVFYGYTF
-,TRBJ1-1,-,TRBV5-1,TGCGCCAGCAGCTTGGGGGTTGTGGGGACTGAAGCTTTCTTT,CASSLGVVGTEAFF
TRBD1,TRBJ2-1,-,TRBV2,TGTGCCAGCAGGCGAACAGGGGCCGCCTACAATGAGCAGTTCTTC,CASRRTGAAYNEQFF
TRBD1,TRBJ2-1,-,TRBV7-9,TGTGCCAGCAGCTTAACGGGACAGGGTAACAATGAGCAGTTCTTC,CASSLTGQGNNEQFF
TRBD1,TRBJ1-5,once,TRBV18,TGTGCCAGCTCACCGCCCGGGACAGATCAGCCCCAGCATTTT,CASSPPGTDQPQHF